This TCR beta chain appears in the sequencing data of a study of blood T cell repertoires in COVID-19. Libraries were prepared by immunoSEQ multiplex PCR; TCRdb keeps only in-frame clonotypes and omits some of them. Of more than 250,000 clones in the sample, 70% to 90% were seen once. V lost 2 bases to trimming and J lost 6 bases, with 7 bases between them. This CDR3 spans 12 amino acids. The V gene's germline CDR1 is SNHLY and CDR2 FYNNEI. Sequenced: peripheral blood. The sequence came from a man between 18 and 29 years old who had recovered from COVID-19. The chain recombines TRBV2 with TRBJ1-2, with a weak D call TRBD1 (5 bases). CDR3 nucleotides: TGTGCCAGCAGTGAACCAGGGCATGGCTACACCTTC. The encoded protein is CASSEPGHGYTF.